What follows are 16 T cell receptor beta chains derived from one specimen sequenced in a study of blood T cell repertoires in COVID-19. Some clones are missing from TCRdb's copy, which holds only in-frame ones; the method was immunoSEQ multiplex PCR. Found here are about 100,000 clones, roughly 86% of them singletons; the top ten hold 11%. The sequencing input was peripheral blood. These receptors were obtained from a woman aged 25 to 39 with acute or convalescent COVID-19.

The rearrangement uses TRBV19 and TRBJ2-7; 7 bases are a match to TRBD1. The CDR3 has 13 amino acids. In germline, CDR1 is LNHDA, CDR2 SQIVND (reference sequence). With V trimmed by 4 bases and J by 3 bases, 3 bases remained unmatched. CDR3 loop: CASSTDRFYEQYF. CDR3 nucleotide sequence: TGTGCCAGTAGTACGGACAGGTTCTACGAGCAGTACTTC.

The chain is built from TRBV2 and TRBJ1-4, with D maybe TRBD1 (5 bases). The CDR3 covers 18 residues. Germline CDR1 and CDR2: SNHLY and FYNNEI. V lost 3 bases and J 0 bases, leaving 17 bases between the germline ends. CDR3 sequence: CASSDKGLQRATNEKLFF. The CDR3, as DNA: TGTGCCAGCAGTGATAAGGGACTCCAAAGAGCAACTAATGAAAAACTGTTTTTT.

This rearrangement joins TRBV18 to TRBJ1-2, with unresolved D. Trimming cost V 4 bases and J 1 base, with 13 bases left between them. The CDR3 is 15 residues long. From germline, CDR1 is KGHSH and CDR2 LQKENI. CDR3: CASSHGQAGNYGYTF. Written as DNA, the CDR3 is TGTGCCAGCTCACACGGGCAGGCGGGTAACTATGGCTACACCTTC.

This clone was recorded once. The rearrangement uses TRBV5-1 and TRBJ2-7; D is perhaps TRBD1 (5 bases). Trimming left V 2 bases short and J 0 bases short, with 12 bases between. CDR1 and CDR2 (germline): SGHRS, YFSETQ. The CDR3 spans 15 residues. CDR3 nucleotides: TGCGCCAGCAGCTTAAGGGGCTTAAACTCCTACGAGCAGTACTTC. Translated: CASSLRGLNSYEQYF.

In this sample, this clone turned up once. V usage is TRBV19 and J usage is TRBJ2-7; TRBD1 aligns across 7 bases. This CDR3 has 13 amino acids. CDR1 is LNHDA and CDR2 is SQIVND in the germline V gene (reference sequence). Germline trimming cut 6 bases from V and 3 bases from J; bases unmatched to any gene: 5. In DNA form, the CDR3 reads TGTGCCAGTAGAGGGGGACAGCTCTACGAGCAGTACTTC. It is translated as CASRGGQLYEQYF.

The chain joins TRBV9 to TRBJ2-7; 9 nucleotides match TRBD1. The CDR3 runs to 15 residues. The germline V gene has CDR1 SGDLS and CDR2 YYNGEE. The trim removed 0 bases at V and 3 bases at J, leaving 4 bases unmatched. The CDR3 spells CASSVGTGGFYEQYF. CDR3 nucleotides: TGTGCCAGCAGCGTAGGTACAGGGGGCTTCTACGAGCAGTACTTC.

In its sample, this clone was seen a few times. The genes are TRBV27 and TRBJ2-1, with D unclear. Trimming removed 2 bases at V and 4 bases at J, with 6 bases between. The CDR3 has 13 amino acids. Germline CDR1 and CDR2: MNHEY and SMNVEV (reference sequence). In DNA, the CDR3 is TGTGCCAGCAGTTTACAACAGTACAATGAGCAGTTCTTC. Translation: CASSLQQYNEQFF.

J is TRBJ1-5 and V is TRBV28; D might be TRBD1 (6 bases). The CDR3 totals 15 residues. V was cut by 6 bases and J by 6 bases, with 18 bases left in between. Germline V gene sequence: CDR1 MDHEN, CDR2 SYDVKM. As DNA, the CDR3 is TGTGCCAGCAGCACTCAGGGTTTCAGGGGTCAGCCCCAGCATTTT. Residues: CASSTQGFRGQPQHF.

The rearrangement links TRBV6-5 to TRBJ1-2; TRBD1 aligns across 11 bases. This CDR3 contains 14 residues. Germline values: CDR1 MNHEY, CDR2 SVGAGI. V shed 8 bases, J shed 5 bases, and the junction held 7 bases outside the gene matches. CDR3 in amino acids: CASLFGTGGYGYTF. The DNA for the CDR3 is TGTGCCAGCCTATTCGGGACAGGGGGATATGGCTACACCTTC.

The chain combines TRBV19 with TRBJ2-1, with D unresolved. From germline, CDR1 is LNHDA and CDR2 SQIVND (reference sequence). The CDR3 covers 14 residues. The ends were cut back, 3 bases at V and 9 bases at J, with 15 bases in the middle. This CDR3 reads CASSIGPRHTEQFF. In DNA form, the CDR3 reads TGTGCCAGTAGTATCGGCCCCAGGCATACTGAGCAGTTCTTC.

The chain combines TRBV30 with TRBJ1-4; D is unresolved. Germline-derived CDR1 and CDR2 are GTSNPN and SVGIG (reference sequence). The CDR3 runs to 11 residues. V was trimmed by 0 bases and J by 7 bases, leaving 3 bases between them. CDR3 amino acids: CAWSVSEKLFF. In nucleotides, the CDR3 is TGTGCCTGGAGTGTGAGTGAAAAACTGTTTTTT.

The chain combines TRBV24-1 with TRBJ1-5, with TRBD1 matching 8 bases. Germline-derived CDR1 and CDR2 are KGHDR and SFDVKD. The CDR3 is 16 amino acids. With V trimmed by 3 bases and J by 7 bases, 10 bases remained unmatched. CDR3 amino acids: CATSDANQDRDQPQHF. DNA for the CDR3: TGTGCCACCAGTGATGCCAATCAGGACAGGGACCAGCCCCAGCATTTT.

This clone has only a few counts. Other nucleotide sequences from this sample produce the same CDR3. The CDR3 DNA follows: TGCGCCAGCAGCTTGGAGGGGGATGGCACAGATACGCAGTATTTT. Translating it yields CASSLEGDGTDTQYF. The chain uses TRBV5-1 and TRBJ2-3; maybe TRBD1 (6 bases). Germline V gene data show CDR1 as SGHRS and CDR2 as YFSETQ. V was clipped by 0 bases and J by 1 base, with 9 bases between them. This CDR3 region has 15 residues.

V is TRBV7-9 and J is TRBJ2-1; tentative D call: TRBD2 (5 bases). The germline CDR1 and CDR2 sequences are SEHNR and FQNEAQ (reference sequence). CDR3 length equals 14 residues. V lost 8 bases to trimming and J lost 9 bases, with 20 bases between them. The CDR3, as DNA: TGTGCCAGCTACTATCAAGGGAGCTCTGGTGAGCAGTTCTTC. Translating it yields CASYYQGSSGEQFF. The full variable domain, its missing parts supplied by reference TRBV7-9 and TRBJ2-1, is DTGVSQNPRHKITKRGQNVTFRCDPISEHNRLYWYRQTLGQGPEFLTYFQNEAQLEKSRLLSDRFSAERPKGSFSTLEIQRTEQGDSAMYLCASYYQGSSGEQFFGPGTRLTVL.

The rearrangement joins TRBV24-1 to TRBJ2-1; D unresolved. CDR1 is KGHDR, CDR2 SFDVKD, per germline. The ends were cut back, 4 bases at V and 12 bases at J, with 15 bases in the middle. This CDR3 has 13 residues. The CDR3 bases are TGTGCCACCAGTGACCGGTCGCGGAAAGGGCAGTTCTTC. Its protein product is CATSDRSRKGQFF.

The chain employs TRBV9 and TRBJ2-7, with 8 bases matching TRBD1. The germline CDR1 and CDR2 sequences are SGDLS and YYNGEE. The CDR3 spans 15 residues. With V trimmed by 2 bases and J by 2 bases, 6 bases remained unmatched. As DNA, the CDR3 is TGTGCCAGCAGCGTCGGACAGGGTCTCGCCTACGAGCAGTACTTC. As protein: CASSVGQGLAYEQYF. Complete variable domain (other parts from reference TRBV9 and TRBJ2-7): DSGVTQTPKHLITATGQRVTLRCSPRSGDLSVYWYQQSLDQGLQFLIQYYNGEERAKGNILERFSAQQFPDLHSELNLSSLELGDSALYFCASSVGQGLAYEQYFGPGTRLTVT.